Each of the 25 T cell receptor beta chains below was sequenced from the same sample in a study of blood T cell repertoires in COVID-19. Measured with immunoSEQ multiplex PCR; TCRdb has only the in-frame clones, and not every one. Here the sample spans about 100,000 clones, about three quarters being singletons. Sequenced sample: peripheral blood. Receptors originate from a woman in her thirties or forties with acute or convalescent COVID-19.

This clone is deemed medium-sized. The chain is built from TRBV6-5 and TRBJ2-2, with unresolved D. Trimming took off 6 bases at V and 6 bases at J, with 11 bases between the two ends. The CDR3 sequence is 13 residues long. Germline CDR1 reads MNHEY; CDR2 reads SVGAGI. The CDR3 here is CASRGLYPGELFF. CDR3 nucleotides: TGTGCCAGCAGGGGCCTGTACCCCGGGGAGCTGTTTTTT.

This clone was seen a few times. This chain connects TRBV29-1 to TRBJ1-4, with 10 bases that match TRBD1. The CDR3 totals 14 residues. V lost 6 bases to trimming and J lost 8 bases; unmatched junction nucleotides: 9. Germline V CDR1 and CDR2: SQVTM, ANQGSEA. CDR3 loop: CSVGAGTGDEKLFF. In nucleotides, the CDR3 is TGCAGCGTGGGGGCCGGGACAGGGGACGAAAAACTGTTTTTT.

This clone was observed a single time. This chain connects TRBV7-8 to TRBJ2-3; 7 nucleotides align to TRBD1. Germline CDR1 SGHVS, CDR2 FQNEAQ. This CDR3 is 18 amino acids long. The V segment lost 0 bases and the J segment 3 bases; nucleotides outside the gene matches: 12. The DNA for the CDR3 is TGTGCCAGCAGCTTAGCACCGACCGTACAGGGGCCAACAGATACGCAGTATTTT. Its protein product is CASSLAPTVQGPTDTQYF. The complete variable domain, with remaining parts taken from reference TRBV7-8 and TRBJ2-3, reads GAGVSQSPRYKVAKRGQDVALRCDPISGHVSLFWYQQALGQGPEFLTYFQNEAQLDKSGLPSDRFFAERPEGSVSTLKIQRTQQEDSAVYLCASSLAPTVQGPTDTQYFGPGTRLTVL.

The chain carries TRBV28 and TRBJ2-3; a weak D match, TRBD2 (6 bases). This CDR3 has 16 residues. Trimming cost V 4 bases and J 1 base, with 15 bases left between them. Per the germline V gene, CDR1 is MDHEN and CDR2 is SYDVKM. The CDR3 reads CASSSPGGEGTDTQYF. The DNA for the CDR3 is TGTGCCAGCAGTTCCCCCGGAGGGGAAGGCACAGATACGCAGTATTTT.

The sample holds a few counts of this clone. The CDR3 loop reads CASSYTGLAGGVETQYF. As DNA, the CDR3 is TGCGCCAGCAGCTATACGGGACTAGCGGGGGGCGTAGAGACCCAGTACTTC. This rearrangement joins TRBV5-1 to TRBJ2-5, with TRBD2 matching over 15 bases. The germline gives CDR1 SGHRS, CDR2 YFSETQ. V trimming: 3 bases; J trimming: 4 bases; junction bases outside the gene matches: 7. This CDR3 is built from 17 residues.

The J gene is TRBJ1-2, the V gene TRBV27, with 9 nucleotides matching TRBD1. The CDR3 sequence is 14 residues long. Germline-derived CDR1 and CDR2 are MNHEY and SMNVEV (reference sequence). Germline trimming cut 5 bases from V and 5 bases from J; bases unmatched to any gene: 6. DNA for the CDR3: TGTGCCAGCAGTCCAGGGACAGGGAAATATGGCTACACCTTC. It translates to CASSPGTGKYGYTF.

This chain connects TRBV5-4 to TRBJ2-5, with 11 nucleotides matching TRBD1. Per the germline V gene, CDR1 is SGHNT and CDR2 is YYREEE (reference sequence). This CDR3 spans 16 amino acids. After removal of 4 bases from V and 4 bases from J, the junction contained 9 bases not matched to a gene. The CDR3 DNA sequence: TGTGCCAGCAGCAGTACCGGGACAGGGGGTGGAGAGACCCAGTACTTC. It encodes CASSSTGTGGGETQYF.

This rearrangement joins TRBV27 to TRBJ2-7; maybe TRBD2 (5 bases). Germline CDR1 is MNHEY and CDR2 is SMNVEV (reference sequence). The V and J ends lost 2 bases and 4 bases respectively, with 9 bases between them. The CDR3 is 13 residues long. The CDR3 DNA reads TGTGCCAGCAGTTTAATGGCGGGTTACGAGCAGTACTTC. Protein sequence: CASSLMAGYEQYF.

This chain connects TRBV5-1 to TRBJ1-5, with 7 bases identical to TRBD1. The CDR3 loop spans 14 amino acids. Trimming at V came to 3 bases and at J to 4 bases, leaving 4 bases not matched to a gene. Per the germline V gene, CDR1 is SGHRS and CDR2 is YFSETQ. The CDR3 reads CASSSTGDNQPQHF. The CDR3 bases are TGCGCCAGCAGCTCCACAGGGGATAATCAGCCCCAGCATTTT.

V is TRBV6-6 and J is TRBJ2-3, with D perhaps TRBD2 (5 bases). CDR1 is MNHNY and CDR2 is SVGAGI in the germline V gene (reference sequence). The germline V and J ends were trimmed by 5 bases and 4 bases, with 16 bases remaining between them. This CDR3 has 15 residues. CDR3 coding DNA: TGTGCCAGCAGTGGCGGACTTGGGCCCTCAGATACGCAGTATTTT. The encoded protein is CASSGGLGPSDTQYF.

This clone was seen more than once but under ten times. This chain links TRBV3-1 (or the pseudogene TRBV3-2) with TRBJ1-3; D may be TRBD1 (6 bases). The CDR3 length is 16 residues. Germline lookup yields CDR1 LGHDT and CDR2 YNNKEL (reference sequence). The germline V and J ends were trimmed by 3 bases and 4 bases, with 16 bases remaining between them. CDR3 amino acids: CASSQKYRVEGNTIYF. DNA for the CDR3: TGTGCCAGCAGCCAGAAATACAGGGTTGAAGGAAACACCATATATTTT.

The chain uses TRBV21-1 and TRBJ2-7; the D call TRBD1 from the table was never checked on the DNA. TRBV21-1 is annotated as a pseudogene. The CDR3 totals 17 residues. The CDR3 DNA reads TGTGCCAGCAGCGCAAAAGGGTGCCAGGGGCCCACCTACGAGCAGTACTTC. This translates into CASSAKGCQGPTYEQYF.

The rearrangement joins TRBV20-1 to TRBJ2-3; TRBD2 agrees at 12 bases. CDR3 length equals 17 residues. Germline V gene data show CDR1 as DFQATT and CDR2 as SNEGSKA (reference sequence). The V segment lost 3 bases and the J segment 0 bases; nucleotides outside the gene matches: 7. CDR3 sequence (DNA): TGCAGTGCTAGTGGGCTAGCGGGGGGGCCTAGCACAGATACGCAGTATTTT. Translation gives CSASGLAGGPSTDTQYF.

V and J are TRBV20-1 and TRBJ1-5; 8 positions agree with TRBD1. The CDR3 loop spans 15 amino acids. Trimming took 3 bases from V and 3 from J; bases not matched to a gene: 7. Looked up from germline, CDR1 is DFQATT and CDR2 is SNEGSKA (reference sequence). CDR3: CSASRWGQDNQPQHF. In nucleotides, the CDR3 is TGCAGTGCTAGTAGGTGGGGACAGGACAATCAGCCCCAGCATTTT.

This clone was seen only once. V and J are TRBV18 and TRBJ2-5; 8 nucleotides match TRBD2. The germline CDR1 and CDR2 sequences are KGHSH and LQKENI. V dropped 3 bases and J dropped 3; count of bases not matched to a gene: 3. The CDR3 totals 14 residues. Here the CDR3 reads CASSPAGGEETQYF. The CDR3 nucleotides are TGTGCCAGCTCACCCGCCGGGGGGGAAGAGACCCAGTACTTC.

V is TRBV5-1 and J is TRBJ2-3; 10 bases map to TRBD2. Germline loops: CDR1 SGHRS, CDR2 YFSETQ. This CDR3 contains 17 residues. Losses at the gene ends were 1 base for V and 2 bases for J; bases not matched to a gene: 7. The CDR3 DNA sequence: TGCGCCAGCAGCTTGAGGCCTAGCGGGGGTTACACAGATACGCAGTATTTT. Protein sequence: CASSLRPSGGYTDTQYF. The full variable domain, completed using reference TRBV5-1 and TRBJ2-3, is KAGVTQTPRYLIKTRGQQVTLSCSPISGHRSVSWYQQTPGQGLQFLFEYFSETQRNKGNFPGRFSGRQFSNSRSEMNVSTLELGDSALYLCASSLRPSGGYTDTQYFGPGTRLTVL.

The rearrangement joins TRBV19 to TRBJ1-5; 8 bases agree with TRBD1. V gave up 6 bases and J gave up 6 bases; unmatched junction bases: 7. Germline CDR1 is LNHDA and CDR2 is SQIVND (reference sequence). This CDR3 contains 14 residues. CDR3 residues: CASRPTGQAQPQHF. CDR3 sequence (DNA): TGTGCCAGTAGGCCTACGGGACAGGCTCAGCCCCAGCATTTT. Drawing the rest from reference TRBV19 and TRBJ1-5, the complete variable domain is DGGITQSPKYLFRKEGQNVTLSCEQNLNHDAMYWYRQDPGQGLRLIYYSQIVNDFQKGDIAEGYSVSREKKESFPLTVTSAQKNPTAFYLCASRPTGQAQPQHFGDGTRLSIL.

V and J are TRBV19 and TRBJ2-1; 9 bases align to TRBD2. The germline gives CDR1 LNHDA, CDR2 SQIVND (reference sequence). With 10 bases clipped from V and 0 bases from J, the junction kept 13 bases outside the gene matches. The CDR3 has 17 amino acids. The CDR3 nucleotides read TGTGCCACCCCTCGAGCGGGGGGCGAGAGCTCCTACAATGAGCAGTTCTTC. It codes for CATPRAGGESSYNEQFF.

V usage is TRBV7-3 and J usage is TRBJ2-5; possible D gene TRBD1, 5 bases. The CDR3 length is 13 residues. V lost 5 bases, J lost 5 bases, and 12 bases lay in between. Per the germline V gene, CDR1 is SGHTA and CDR2 is FQGTGA. The CDR3 coding sequence is TGTGCCAGCAGCGAACAGGTGGAGGAGACCCAGTACTTC. It encodes CASSEQVEETQYF.

The CDR3 protein is CATSRDRGSQETQYF. The CDR3 bases are TGTGCCACCAGCAGAGATCGGGGATCTCAAGAGACCCAGTACTTC. The genes are TRBV15 and TRBJ2-5, with D tentatively TRBD2 (5 bases). With 0 bases removed from V and 2 bases from J, the gap between germline ends came to 10 bases. The germline CDR1 and CDR2 sequences are LNHNV and YYDKDF (reference sequence). CDR3 length: 15 residues.

This sequence joins TRBV4-3 and TRBJ2-2; maybe TRBD1 (6 bases). The germline V and J ends were trimmed by 3 bases and 7 bases, with 9 bases remaining between them. The CDR3 has 13 amino acids. CDR1 and CDR2 (germline): LGHNA, YSLEER. This CDR3 is CASSHADSGELFF. In DNA, the CDR3 is TGCGCCAGCAGCCATGCGGACAGCGGGGAGCTGTTTTTT.

This sequence joins TRBV14 and TRBJ2-3, with no clear D. Trimming took 4 bases from V and 0 from J, leaving 17 bases between them. The CDR3 sequence is 17 residues long. Germline CDR1 and CDR2: SGHDN and FVKESK. The chain's CDR3 is CASSLTTLATSTDTQYF. CDR3 DNA sequence: TGTGCCAGCAGCCTGACAACTTTGGCTACTAGCACAGATACGCAGTATTTT.

This clone was recorded a few times. This chain uses TRBV5-4 with TRBJ2-2; 9 bases match TRBD1. V was pared by 1 base and J by 5 bases, with 9 bases of the junction left unmatched. CDR1 is SGHNT, CDR2 YYREEE, per germline (reference sequence). The CDR3 covers 17 residues. CDR3 bases: TGTGCCAGCAGCTTGCCCGGGACAGGGAAGAGAACCGGGGAGCTGTTTTTT. It yields the protein CASSLPGTGKRTGELFF.

This clone was found many times. CDR3 amino acids: CASSSRPGQGSATNEKLFF. CDR3 nucleotides: TGTGCCAGCAGCTCCCGACCGGGACAGGGATCTGCAACTAATGAAAAACTGTTTTTT. The chain employs TRBV6-6 and TRBJ1-4; 9 bases line up with TRBD1. V shed 6 bases and J 0 bases; nucleotides not matched to a gene: 14. Per the germline V gene, CDR1 is MNHNY and CDR2 is SVGAGI (reference sequence). CDR3 length equals 19 residues.

The chain uses TRBV30 and TRBJ1-2; no clear D. The CDR3 has 14 amino acids. Germline-derived CDR1 and CDR2 are GTSNPN and SVGIG (reference sequence). Between the trimmed V and J ends, which lost 3 bases and 2 bases, there was a span of 13 bases. The CDR3 is CAWSRARVNYGYTF. The CDR3 region has the DNA TGTGCCTGGAGCCGTGCAAGAGTAAACTATGGCTACACCTTC.